The present entry profiles one T cell receptor beta chain with its context. What it recognizes is unknown. The data were obtained in a study of vaccination and CD4 T cells after COVID-19. Cultured CD4+ T cell DNA underwent sequencing with the Oncomine TCR Beta short-read assay. One entry per CDR3 protein, called by TCRdb with MiXCR from the PCR reads. Of 5,000 to 7,500 distinct CDR3 sequences listed, 25% to 35% are singletons. Treatment specified: approximately nine-day PBMC culture with coronavirus spike peptide pools or control peptides (ViraFEST assay). Ahead of the COVID-19 pandemic (2011-2018), the CD4+ T cells of the unexposed donor were collected. Germline loops: CDR1 SEHNR, CDR2 FQNEAQ (reference sequence). V lost 4 bases to trimming and J lost 1 base; unmatched junction nucleotides: 3. This CDR3 spans 14 amino acids.

The specimen was CD4+ T cells from blood, cultured in vitro. V and J are TRBV7-9 and TRBJ1-1, with 7 nucleotides matching TRBD1. The TCR was taken from a human donor in good health. The chain's CDR3 is CASSSRDRNTEAFF. Here the CDR3 DNA reads TGTGCCAGCAGCTCCCGGGACAGGAACACTGAAGCTTTCTTT.